These 30 T cell receptor beta chains were sequenced from one sample in a study of beta chain features in type 1 diabetes. Of the isolated RNA, all was reverse transcribed, and so the sequenced material was expressed TCRB transcripts. TCRdb's copy holds only in-frame clones and misses some; the assay was immunoSEQ multiplex PCR. Of about 320,000 clones in the sample, approximately 15% were seen once. Sequences were obtained from central memory CD4+ T cells from blood. These receptors originate from a man aged 30 to 45 in good health.

This clone was counted a few times. The chain is built from TRBV18 and TRBJ1-2; the D is unclear. The CDR3 totals 12 residues. With 2 bases removed from V and 5 bases from J, the gap between germline ends came to 6 bases. Germline loops: CDR1 KGHSH, CDR2 LQKENI. CDR3 sequence: CASSPAGYGYTF. The CDR3 nucleotides are TGTGCCAGCTCACCAGCTGGGTATGGCTACACCTTC.

This clone was observed a few times. The J gene is TRBJ1-2, the V gene TRBV5-4; 9 bases match TRBD1. The germline V gene has CDR1 SGHNT and CDR2 YYREEE (reference sequence). CDR3 length equals 16 residues. Trimming at V came to 1 base and at J to 5 bases, leaving 9 bases not matched to a gene. Written as DNA, the CDR3 is TGTGCCAGCAGCTTGTCAGCGGGACAGGGAAAGTATGGCTACACCTTC. Its protein product is CASSLSAGQGKYGYTF.

This clone was recorded a few times. The same CDR3 is also encoded by other DNA sequences in this sample. The rearrangement joins TRBV5-4 to TRBJ2-3; possible D gene TRBD1, 5 bases. Trimming stripped 1 base from V and 3 bases from J, with 6 bases between. The CDR3 is 13 amino acids. CDR1 SGHNT and CDR2 YYREEE come from the germline V gene (reference sequence). CDR3 protein: CASSLPGTDTQYF. The CDR3 region has the DNA TGTGCCAGCAGCTTGCCAGGGACAGATACGCAGTATTTT.

The chain employs TRBV2 and TRBJ2-7; maybe TRBD1 (5 bases). The CDR3 runs to 16 residues. V lost 6 bases and J lost 2, with 20 bases in between. Germline values: CDR1 SNHLY, CDR2 FYNNEI. CDR3 amino acids: CASRELTGVGAYEQYF. The CDR3, as DNA: TGTGCCAGCAGGGAACTAACAGGCGTCGGTGCCTACGAGCAGTACTTC. Combining the CDR3 with reference TRBV2 and TRBJ2-7 gives the whole variable domain EPEVTQTPSHQVTQMGQEVILRCVPISNHLYFYWYRQILGQKVEFLVSFYNNEISEKSEIFDDQFSVERPDGSNFTLKIRSTKLEDSAMYFCASRELTGVGAYEQYFGPGTRLTVT.

This clone was detected a few times. This chain uses TRBV6-5 with TRBJ1-1; D is unresolved. Between the trimmed V and J ends, which lost 0 bases and 4 bases, there was a span of 9 bases. Germline CDR1 MNHEY, CDR2 SVGAGI. This CDR3 comprises 14 residues. The chain's CDR3 is CASSYSNVLTEAFF. As DNA, the CDR3 is TGTGCCAGCAGTTACTCGAACGTACTCACTGAAGCTTTCTTT.

There are many counts of this clone. This rearrangement joins TRBV5-4 to TRBJ2-5; D not certain. V gave up 4 bases and J gave up 5 bases, with 18 bases separating them. The CDR3 length is 15 residues. Germline V CDR1 and CDR2: SGHNT, YYREEE (reference sequence). The CDR3 loop is CASSPDRRRQETQYF. The CDR3 nucleotides read TGTGCCAGCAGCCCGGACCGCCGCCGCCAGGAGACCCAGTACTTC.

This clone was detected only a few times. The junction differs from germline at one of its ends, possibly a read error. This sequence joins TRBV7-9 and TRBJ1-4; 9 positions agree with TRBD1. The CDR3 covers 15 residues. Germline CDR1 and CDR2: SEHNR and FQNEAQ (reference sequence). CDR3 residues: CASSQVSGTGRPSVF. The CDR3 nucleotides are TGTGCCAGCAGCCAAGTCAGCGGGACAGGGCGACCATCGGTGTTT.

In this sample, this clone turned up a few times. CDR3 DNA sequence: TGTGCCAGCTCACCGTCCGCCGGCGAGCAGTACTTC. Its translation: CASSPSAGEQYF. V gene TRBV18 combines with J gene TRBJ2-7; unclear D gene. The CDR3 is 12 residues long. Trimming cost V 3 bases and J 6 bases, with 9 bases left between them. Germline CDR1 reads KGHSH; CDR2 reads LQKENI.

This clone was seen only a few times. The chain combines TRBV7-9 with TRBJ1-5; the D is unclear. There are 14 residues in the CDR3. Germline V CDR1 and CDR2: SEHNR, FQNEAQ (reference sequence). Trimming left V 2 bases short and J 4 bases short, with 9 bases between. The CDR3 loop reads CASSLSGGNQPQHF. The DNA of the CDR3 is TGTGCCAGCAGCTTATCCGGAGGAAATCAGCCCCAGCATTTT.

To note about this clone: Other nucleotide sequences in the sample specify the same CDR3. The V call is TRBV7-2, the J call TRBJ2-5; D unresolved. Trimming took 5 bases from V and 2 from J, leaving 12 bases between them. Per the germline V gene, CDR1 is SGHTA and CDR2 is FQGNSA. The CDR3 is made up of 14 amino acids. CDR3 in DNA: TGTGCCAGCAGCCCCTTAAATTTACAAGAGACCCAGTACTTC. Protein: CASSPLNLQETQYF.

Regarding this clone: Different DNA sequences within this sample yield the same CDR3. This chain uses TRBV6-1 with TRBJ1-1; the D gene is possibly TRBD1 (6 bases). V lost 6 bases and J lost 1, with 9 bases in between. CDR3 length equals 13 residues. In germline, CDR1 is MNHNS, CDR2 SASEGT. In nucleotides, the CDR3 is TGTGCCAGCAGGCGGACAGCGAACACTGAAGCTTTCTTT. Encoded protein: CASRRTANTEAFF.

This clone came up many times. This sequence joins TRBV7-9 and TRBJ2-1; 10 positions match TRBD2. Germline V gene data show CDR1 as SEHNR and CDR2 as FQNEAQ (reference sequence). Germline trimming cut 4 bases from V and 6 bases from J; bases unmatched to any gene: 6. This CDR3 is 15 amino acids long. The CDR3 region is CASSSSSGRFNEQFF. The CDR3 bases are TGTGCCAGCAGCTCCAGTAGCGGGAGGTTCAATGAGCAGTTCTTC. The variable domain in full, with the rest retrieved from reference TRBV7-9 and TRBJ2-1, is DTGVSQNPRHKITKRGQNVTFRCDPISEHNRLYWYRQTLGQGPEFLTYFQNEAQLEKSRLLSDRFSAERPKGSFSTLEIQRTEQGDSAMYLCASSSSSGRFNEQFFGPGTRLTVL.

In regard to this clone: Additional DNA sequences in this sample encode the identical CDR3. The chain uses TRBV6-6 and TRBJ1-2; weak D call: TRBD1 (5 bases). The CDR3 runs to 12 residues. V lost 3 bases and J 8 bases, leaving 10 bases between the germline ends. Germline V gives CDR1 MNHNY, CDR2 SVGAGI (reference sequence). This chain's CDR3 is CASSYRGGGYTF. CDR3 DNA sequence: TGTGCCAGCAGTTATCGGGGCGGCGGCTACACCTTC.

This chain uses TRBV5-6 with TRBJ1-5, with 8 bases matching TRBD1. This CDR3 contains 15 residues. Germline trimming cut 0 bases from V and 7 bases from J; bases unmatched to any gene: 6. Germline V gives CDR1 SGHDT, CDR2 YYEEEE. DNA of the CDR3: TGTGCCAGCAGCTTGGGACAGGGGTTGGGCCAGCCCCAGCATTTT. It translates to CASSLGQGLGQPQHF.

This clone appeared a few times. V gene TRBV4-3 combines with J gene TRBJ2-1; 11 nucleotides line up with TRBD2. CDR3 length: 20 residues. V was pared by 1 base and J by 7 bases, with 18 bases of the junction left unmatched. Germline V CDR1 and CDR2: LGHNA, YSLEER. The CDR3 nucleotides are TGCGCCAGCAGCCAAGGTTTCGGCCAACAAGTAGCGGGAGGGCGGAATGAGCAGTTCTTC. Translation: CASSQGFGQQVAGGRNEQFF.

This clone was counted only a few times. The gene calls are TRBV20-1 and TRBJ2-1; D is unresolved. CDR1 and CDR2 from the germline V gene are DFQATT and SNEGSKA (reference sequence). The CDR3 runs to 11 residues. Trimming took 2 bases from V and 6 from J, leaving 5 bases between them. The CDR3 DNA reads as TGCAGTGCTAGAAATGTCAATGAGCAGTTCTTC. Protein sequence: CSARNVNEQFF.

The chain carries TRBV7-2 and TRBJ2-7, with D unresolved. The CDR3 spans 12 residues. CDR1 is SGHTA, CDR2 FQGNSA, per germline. V was shortened by 3 bases and J by 6 bases, with 9 bases between the two germline ends. The CDR3 loop reads CASSFRISEQYF. The DNA of the CDR3 is TGTGCCAGCAGCTTCAGGATTTCCGAGCAGTACTTC.

This clone has just a few counts. The J gene is TRBJ2-3, the V gene TRBV21-1; the D segment call TRBD1 is taken from the table without a DNA check. TRBV21-1 is tagged as a pseudogene. This CDR3 is 20 amino acids long. The CDR3 loop reads CASSPPNTGGRQFLTDTQYF. CDR3 bases: TGTGCCAGCAGCCCTCCGAATACAGGGGGCAGACAATTCCTCACAGATACGCAGTATTTT.

This clone was detected only a few times. DNA for the CDR3: TGCGCCAGCAGCCAAGACCCTCCGAGTCCGACAGTTCAAGGAGGGGATGAAAAACTGTTTTTT. It is translated as CASSQDPPSPTVQGGDEKLFF. The V gene is TRBV4-3, the J gene TRBJ1-4, with D possibly TRBD1 on 5 matching bases. Trimming removed 0 bases from V and 6 bases from J, with 29 bases in between. Germline assignment: CDR1 LGHNA and CDR2 YSLEER. The CDR3 spans 21 residues.

This clone was picked up many times. V and J are TRBV11-2 and TRBJ2-7, with 8 nucleotides matching TRBD2. J was trimmed by 4 bases and V by 5 bases; bases with no gene match: 7. The CDR3 spans 14 residues. Germline lookup yields CDR1 SGHAT and CDR2 FQNNGV. This CDR3 reads CASSQAGAGYEQYF. CDR3 DNA sequence: TGTGCCAGCAGCCAAGCGGGGGCCGGTTACGAGCAGTACTTC.

V usage is TRBV7-9 and J usage is TRBJ2-7; 8 nucleotides agree with TRBD2. Looked up from germline, CDR1 is SEHNR and CDR2 is FQNEAQ (reference sequence). The CDR3 is made up of 15 amino acids. The ends lost 5 bases at V and 0 bases at J; junction bases unmatched: 6. Written as DNA, the CDR3 is TGTGCCAGCAGCCCGAGAGCGGGGGCCTCCTACGAGCAGTACTTC. It is translated as CASSPRAGASYEQYF.

This clone has just a few counts. The chain employs TRBV28 and TRBJ2-7; D is undetermined. V was pared by 4 bases and J by 0 bases, with 7 bases between. Per germline, CDR1 MDHEN and CDR2 SYDVKM. The CDR3 is made up of 13 amino acids. In DNA form, the CDR3 reads TGTGCCAGCAGTTCGTTCAGCTCCTACGAGCAGTACGTC. Translation gives CASSSFSSYEQYV.

This chain uses TRBV6-6 with TRBJ1-2, with D hard to call. The CDR3 extends over 14 amino acids. The ends were cut back, 0 bases at V and 4 bases at J, with 9 bases in the middle. Germline V gene sequence: CDR1 MNHNY, CDR2 SVGAGI (reference sequence). CDR3 in amino acids: CASSYSNSGYGYTF. The DNA for the CDR3 is TGTGCCAGCAGTTACTCGAATTCGGGCTATGGCTACACCTTC.

The chain recombines TRBV10-3 with TRBJ2-5; D is possibly TRBD2 (5 bases). Trimming stripped 6 bases from V and 1 base from J, with 12 bases between. CDR3 length: 14 residues. The germline V gene encodes CDR1 ENHRY and CDR2 SYGVKD. The CDR3 here is CAISPTAVQETQYF. The CDR3 DNA sequence: TGTGCCATCAGCCCTACAGCGGTCCAAGAGACCCAGTACTTC.

This clone was counted between two and nine times. This chain uses TRBV5-1 with TRBJ1-1, with D tentatively TRBD1 (6 bases). The V and J ends lost 4 bases and 1 base respectively, with 11 bases between them. CDR1 SGHRS and CDR2 YFSETQ come from the germline V gene. This CDR3 comprises 14 residues. CDR3 bases: TGCGCCAGCAGCACACAACAGGGGAACACTGAAGCTTTCTTT. Its translation is CASSTQQGNTEAFF.

The table lists this clone with many counts. The rearrangement links TRBV5-4 to TRBJ2-7; 7 bases map to TRBD2. CDR1 is SGHNT, CDR2 YYREEE, per germline (reference sequence). J was trimmed by 6 bases and V by 0 bases; bases with no gene match: 6. This CDR3 region has 14 residues. The CDR3: CASSLVGGGTEQYF. The CDR3 DNA is TGTGCCAGCAGCTTGGTCGGCGGGGGTACCGAGCAGTACTTC.

This clone was seen only a few times. The chain employs TRBV7-6 and TRBJ1-4, with TRBD1 matching over 7 bases. Germline-derived CDR1 and CDR2 are SGHVS and FNYEAQ. V shed 7 bases, J shed 7 bases, and the junction held 6 bases outside the gene matches. The CDR3 covers 13 residues. The CDR3 DNA reads TGTGCCAGCAACAGAGGGGGCGGTGAAAAACTGTTTTTT. This encodes CASNRGGGEKLFF.

This clone has just a few counts. The rearrangement uses TRBV10-3 and TRBJ2-3; TRBD2 matches 7 bases. Germline CDR1 reads ENHRY; CDR2 reads SYGVKD. The CDR3 spans 16 residues. V dropped 2 bases and J dropped 2; count of bases not matched to a gene: 7. CDR3 loop: CAISERGTTTTDTQYF. Here the CDR3 DNA reads TGTGCCATCAGTGAGCGGGGGACTACAACCACAGATACGCAGTATTTT.

This clone was seen a few times. The rearrangement joins TRBV10-1 to TRBJ2-3; the D gene is possibly TRBD2 (6 bases). Germline V gene data show CDR1 as WNHNN and CDR2 as SYGVQD (reference sequence). Trimming removed 3 bases from V and 0 bases from J, with 13 bases in between. This CDR3 region has 16 residues. CDR3 region: CASSDRGGASTDTQYF. Here the CDR3 DNA reads TGCGCCAGCAGTGATCGCGGCGGGGCTAGCACAGATACGCAGTATTTT.

The DNA for the CDR3 is TGTGCCAGCAGCTCAGCCGGGACAGGGGTTCATGGCTACACCTTC. It specifies CASSSAGTGVHGYTF. The chain carries TRBV7-9 and TRBJ1-2, with 10 positions matching TRBD1. The CDR3 is 15 residues long. Losses at the gene ends were 4 bases for V and 6 bases for J; bases not matched to a gene: 8. Germline V lookup: CDR1 SEHNR, CDR2 FQNEAQ (reference sequence).